The 31 T cell receptor beta chains below all came from one sample that was sequenced in a study of blood T cells in healthy people across ages. It was with a sample-barcoded 5' primer and a J-beta primer mix that a second PCR of roughly 7 to 12 cycles was run. Each CDR3 protein is one row after TCRdb ran MiXCR on the 5' RACE reads. The sample has approximately 760,000 distinct CDR3 sequences, 20% to 30% seen once. The same data also went into a second study, on T cells of mothers and their children.

Sequenced material: blood. The receptors shown here come from a boy between 10 and 17 years old in good health.

The V call is TRBV2, the J call TRBJ2-6; D may correspond to TRBD1 or TRBD2 (7 bases each). Deletions cut 3 bases from V and 0 bases from J, with 12 bases between. The germline gives CDR1 SNHLY, CDR2 FYNNEI. This CDR3 has 17 residues. CDR3 sequence reads: CASSDRGGTSGANVLTF. The CDR3 nucleotides are TGTGCCAGCAGTGACAGGGGGGGAACCTCTGGGGCCAACGTCCTGACTTTC.

In this sample, this clonotype turned up a few times. The V and J genes are TRBV29-1 and TRBJ2-7; D gene uncertain. The CDR3 is 13 amino acids. Germline V lookup: CDR1 SQVTM, CDR2 ANQGSEA. Between the trimmed V and J ends, which lost 4 bases and 0 bases, there was a span of 10 bases. The CDR3 DNA follows: TGCAGCGTTGTGGAAAGCAACTCCTACGAGCAGTACTTC. Translation: CSVVESNSYEQYF.

The chain carries TRBV5-1 and TRBJ2-2; TRBD2 agrees at 8 bases. The V and J ends lost 7 bases and 0 bases, in that order; junction bases with no gene match: 8. The CDR3 consists of 16 residues. Germline CDR1 and CDR2: SGHRS and YFSETQ. CDR3: CASRGLAGPNTGELFF. Here the CDR3 DNA reads TGCGCCAGCCGGGGGTTAGCGGGACCGAACACCGGGGAGCTGTTTTTT.

There are a few counts of this clonotype. The V gene is TRBV27, the J gene TRBJ1-5, with 8 bases identical to TRBD1. The CDR3 spans 15 residues. V dropped 3 bases and J dropped 1; count of bases not matched to a gene: 2. Per the germline V gene, CDR1 is MNHEY and CDR2 is SMNVEV (reference sequence). The CDR3 coding sequence is TGTGCCAGCAGTTTTCAGGGGGCAAGCAATCAGCCCCAGCATTTT. As protein: CASSFQGASNQPQHF.

V usage is TRBV15 and J usage is TRBJ1-2, with 7 bases lining up with TRBD1. Unmatched junction bases numbered 5, after V lost 1 base and J lost 0 bases. The CDR3 is 16 amino acids. Germline V gene lookup returns CDR1 LNHNV and CDR2 YYDKDF (reference sequence). CDR3 DNA: TGTGCCACCAGCAGAGGACGGGACAGTGCTAACTATGGCTACACCTTC. Its translation: CATSRGRDSANYGYTF.

The gene calls are TRBV29-1 and TRBJ2-3, with D possibly TRBD2 on 5 matching bases. The V gene's germline CDR1 is SQVTM and CDR2 ANQGSEA. V lost 7 bases, J lost 2 bases, and 13 bases lay in between. The CDR3 covers 13 residues. The CDR3 sequence is CSGSSWYTDTQYF. DNA of the CDR3: TGCAGCGGTTCTAGCTGGTACACAGATACGCAGTATTTT.

The gene calls are TRBV4-3 and TRBJ2-1; 7 bases line up with TRBD1. The germline gives CDR1 LGHNA, CDR2 YSLEER. J gave up 5 bases and V 3 bases, and 7 bases lay outside the gene matches. There are 15 residues in the CDR3. This CDR3 reads CASSHWVGQNNEQFF. For the CDR3, the DNA is TGCGCCAGCAGCCATTGGGTGGGACAGAACAATGAGCAGTTCTTC.

The chain carries TRBV2 and TRBJ2-3; D is ambiguous. Germline loops: CDR1 SNHLY, CDR2 FYNNEI. This CDR3 is 16 amino acids long. Trimming removed 5 bases at V and 0 bases at J, with 15 bases between. CDR3 region: CASSSRSWASTDTQYF. The CDR3 DNA reads TGTGCCAGCAGTTCTAGAAGTTGGGCTAGCACAGATACGCAGTATTTT.

The gene calls are TRBV28 and TRBJ2-3, with 10 bases aligning to TRBD2. This CDR3 is 17 amino acids long. The V gene end was trimmed by 5 bases and the J gene end by 1 base; junction bases not matched to a gene: 9. Germline CDR1 is MDHEN and CDR2 is SYDVKM. CDR3: CASSRTSGNWGTDTQYF. CDR3 sequence (DNA): TGTGCCAGCAGTAGGACTAGCGGTAATTGGGGCACAGATACGCAGTATTTT.

This clonotype was found a few times. The genes are TRBV6-6 and TRBJ1-2; D remains ambiguous. CDR1 and CDR2 (germline): MNHNY, SVGAGI (reference sequence). This CDR3 is 11 amino acids long. V lost 2 bases, J lost 7 bases, and 5 bases lay in between. CDR3 DNA: TGTGCCAGCAGTTACGACGGTGGCTACACCTTC. Amino acid sequence: CASSYDGGYTF.

This clonotype was counted between two and nine times. The rearrangement joins TRBV4-3 to TRBJ2-1; D remains ambiguous. CDR1 and CDR2 (germline): LGHNA, YSLEER. Between the trimmed V and J ends, which lost 3 bases and 1 base, there was a span of 10 bases. This CDR3 has 15 amino acids. The CDR3 sequence: CASSHTMGSYNEQFF. The CDR3 nucleotides are TGCGCCAGCAGCCATACTATGGGATCCTACAATGAGCAGTTCTTC.

The CDR3 reads CASSQVTLGQGENERYF. The CDR3 DNA is TGCGCCAGCAGCCAAGTTACATTGGGACAGGGAGAGAACGAGCGGTACTTC. The chain has TRBV4-1 and TRBJ2-5; 9 nucleotides line up with TRBD1. With 1 base clipped from V and 13 bases from J, the junction kept 19 bases outside the gene matches. This CDR3 comprises 17 residues. Germline CDR1 is MGHRA and CDR2 is YSYEKL.

The chain couples TRBV7-8 to TRBJ1-1; D is perhaps TRBD1 (6 bases). Germline CDR1 is SGHVS and CDR2 is FQNEAQ. The germline V and J ends were trimmed by 1 base and 3 bases, with 15 bases remaining between them. The CDR3 sequence is 16 residues long. The chain's CDR3 is CASSLVKGGGHTEAFF. CDR3 coding DNA: TGTGCCAGCAGCTTAGTTAAGGGGGGGGGGCACACTGAAGCTTTCTTT.

The gene calls are TRBV15 and TRBJ2-1; 7 nucleotides line up with TRBD1. V trimming: 1 base; J trimming: 6 bases; junction bases outside the gene matches: 6. The germline V gene has CDR1 LNHNV and CDR2 YYDKDF (reference sequence). The CDR3 has 15 residues. The DNA for the CDR3 is TGTGCCACCAGCAGAGCCCTTAGACAGGGCAATGAGCAGTTCTTC. This encodes CATSRALRQGNEQFF.

This clonotype was counted between two and nine times. This sequence joins TRBV20-1 and TRBJ1-2; possibly TRBD1 for D (6 bases). The V end was cut by 4 bases, the J end by 8 bases, with 20 bases between. CDR1 is DFQATT and CDR2 is SNEGSKA in the germline V gene (reference sequence). The CDR3 runs to 14 residues. CDR3 sequence reads: CSATGGLPGAGYTF. The CDR3 DNA reads as TGCAGTGCTACTGGGGGGCTCCCTGGGGCCGGCTACACCTTC.

V is TRBV24-1 and J is TRBJ2-1; D is unresolved. The DNA end favors TRBJ2-5, so the J call may be wrong. The CDR3 covers 12 residues. The germline gives CDR1 KGHDR, CDR2 SFDVKD. The CDR3 loop reads CATSDPLGTQYF. CDR3 DNA: TGTGCCACCAGTGATCCGCTTGGGACCCAGTACTTC.

V and J are TRBV14 and TRBJ2-4; a weak D match, TRBD1 (6 bases). Trimming removed 4 bases at V and 13 bases at J, with 17 bases between. CDR1 is SGHDN, CDR2 FVKESK, per germline. The CDR3 runs 13 residues. The CDR3 here is CASSLHPGEPQYF. The CDR3 DNA reads TGTGCCAGCAGCCTCCATCCAGGGGAGCCCCAGTACTTC.

The DNA of the CDR3 is TGTGCCAGCAGCTTAGGAGGCCTATCGGCAGGCTACACCTTC. Translated: CASSLGGLSAGYTF. J is TRBJ1-2 and V is TRBV11-2; unclear D gene. CDR3 length equals 14 residues. Germline V gives CDR1 SGHAT, CDR2 FQNNGV. Trimming shortened V by 1 base and J by 8 bases, and 14 bases separated the two germline ends.

The rearrangement links TRBV29-1 to TRBJ1-1; maybe TRBD1 (5 bases). V lost 0 bases, J lost 1 base, and 18 bases lay in between. The CDR3 has 17 amino acids. Germline V gives CDR1 SQVTM, CDR2 ANQGSEA. CDR3 DNA sequence: TGCAGCGTTGAAGATTGGGGTTTGGAGGGACCGAACACTGAAGCTTTCTTT. Translation gives CSVEDWGLEGPNTEAFF.

In the case of this clonotype: A clone one base away is much larger, so this may be a read error. V gene TRBV29-1 combines with J gene TRBJ2-1; 8 nucleotides align to TRBD1. V was clipped by 4 bases and J by 4 bases; unmatched bases: 3. This CDR3 is built from 13 residues. The V gene's germline CDR1 is SQVTM and CDR2 ANQGSEA. In DNA form, the CDR3 reads TGCAGCGTTGTACAGGGGGGATACAATGAGCAGTTCTTC. Translated: CSVVQGGYNEQFF.

The V call is TRBV19, the J call TRBJ1-6, with D unclear. Trimming shortened V by 8 bases and J by 2 bases, and 13 bases separated the two germline ends. Germline CDR1 is LNHDA and CDR2 is SQIVND (reference sequence). There are 15 residues in the CDR3. Here the CDR3 reads CASHETTTYNSPLHF. As DNA, the CDR3 is TGTGCCAGTCACGAGACGACGACCTATAATTCACCCCTCCACTTT.

CDR3 residues: CASSMGLTYEQYF. The CDR3 DNA is TGTGCCAGCAGCATGGGACTAACCTACGAGCAGTACTTC. The V and J genes are TRBV12-3 or TRBV12-4 and TRBJ2-7; 7 nucleotides line up with TRBD2. V trimming: 6 bases; J trimming: 2 bases; junction bases outside the gene matches: 4. The CDR3 sequence is 13 residues long.

This rearrangement joins TRBV7-9 to TRBJ2-5; D may be TRBD1 (6 bases). Germline CDR1 and CDR2: SEHNR and FQNEAQ (reference sequence). Trimming took 2 bases from V and 2 from J, leaving 12 bases between them. This CDR3 comprises 15 residues. This CDR3 reads CASSLPGQPQETQYF. In nucleotides, the CDR3 is TGTGCCAGCAGCTTACCCGGACAGCCACAAGAGACCCAGTACTTC.

This clonotype was seen only a few times. The rearrangement links TRBV9 to TRBJ2-1, with no clear D. Germline V gene sequence: CDR1 SGDLS, CDR2 YYNGEE. V was cut by 3 bases and J by 8 bases, with 12 bases left in between. The CDR3 is 13 residues long. The CDR3 sequence is CASSGFHGHEQFF. CDR3 sequence (DNA): TGTGCCAGCAGCGGTTTCCATGGCCATGAGCAGTTCTTC.

The chain joins TRBV7-9 to TRBJ2-5; 7 nucleotides align to TRBD1. The germline V gene has CDR1 SEHNR and CDR2 FQNEAQ (reference sequence). V was clipped by 4 bases and J by 5 bases; unmatched bases: 10. The CDR3 is 15 amino acids. The CDR3 DNA is TGTGCCAGCAGCTCCTCCATGACAGGGAGTGAGACCCAGTACTTC. It translates to CASSSSMTGSETQYF.

Points on this clonotype: A junction boundary mismatches the germline segment, possibly from a read error. The chain uses TRBV15 and TRBJ2-1, with D unclear. Germline CDR1 LNHNV, CDR2 YYDKDF (reference sequence). This CDR3 is built from 13 residues. Here the CDR3 DNA reads TGTGCCACCAGCAGAGATTTCATGTCGAATTTTAACTTC. Encoded protein: CATSRDFMSNFNF.

V is TRBV29-1 and J is TRBJ1-2; weak D call: TRBD1 (6 bases). From germline, CDR1 is SQVTM and CDR2 ANQGSEA. The length of the CDR3 is 13 residues. V was clipped by 4 bases and J by 7 bases, with 16 bases between them. This CDR3 is CSVGAGGAAGYTF. The CDR3 bases are TGCAGCGTTGGAGCGGGGGGCGCGGCTGGCTACACCTTC.

V gene TRBV27 combines with J gene TRBJ2-5, with TRBD1 as a possible D gene (5 bases). Trimming cost V 5 bases and J 7 bases, with 17 bases left between them. The germline V gene encodes CDR1 MNHEY and CDR2 SMNVEV (reference sequence). This CDR3 contains 14 residues. The DNA of the CDR3 is TGTGCCAGCAGTCCCCTGGGGCGGTCCGGGACCCAGTACTTC. Its protein is CASSPLGRSGTQYF.

On this clonotype itself: The germline gene is not matched at one end of the junction; a read error may be the cause. The chain joins TRBV2 to TRBJ2-6; D is possibly TRBD1 (5 bases). The CDR3 has 13 residues. Germline V gene sequence: CDR1 SNHLY, CDR2 FYNNEI. This CDR3 reads CASCTSGANVPTF. Here the CDR3 DNA reads TGTGCCAGCTGTACATCTGGGGCCAACGTCCCGACTTTC. Full variable domain (missing parts from reference TRBV2 and TRBJ2-6): EPEVTQTPSHQVTQMGQEVILRCVPISNHLYFYWYRQILGQKVEFLVSFYNNEISEKSEIFDDQFSVERPDGSNFTLKIRSTKLEDSAMYFCASCTSGANVPTFGAGSRLTVL.

This clonotype was counted a few times. The chain couples TRBV9 to TRBJ2-2; D gene unclear. The CDR3 length is 14 residues. Germline CDR1 reads SGDLS; CDR2 reads YYNGEE. The V end was cut by 2 bases, the J end by 2 bases, with 7 bases between. The DNA for the CDR3 is TGTGCCAGCAGCGTCATCTATAACACCGGGGAGCTGTTTTTT. It yields the protein CASSVIYNTGELFF.

A few counts support this clonotype. The chain links TRBV19 to TRBJ1-4; no reliable D call. CDR3 length equals 14 residues. Trimming stripped 5 bases from V and 1 base from J, with 8 bases between. Germline V gene data show CDR1 as LNHDA and CDR2 as SQIVND (reference sequence). CDR3 bases: TGTGCCAGTAGTCCGGGAATAACTAATGAAAAACTGTTTTTT. The encoded protein is CASSPGITNEKLFF.